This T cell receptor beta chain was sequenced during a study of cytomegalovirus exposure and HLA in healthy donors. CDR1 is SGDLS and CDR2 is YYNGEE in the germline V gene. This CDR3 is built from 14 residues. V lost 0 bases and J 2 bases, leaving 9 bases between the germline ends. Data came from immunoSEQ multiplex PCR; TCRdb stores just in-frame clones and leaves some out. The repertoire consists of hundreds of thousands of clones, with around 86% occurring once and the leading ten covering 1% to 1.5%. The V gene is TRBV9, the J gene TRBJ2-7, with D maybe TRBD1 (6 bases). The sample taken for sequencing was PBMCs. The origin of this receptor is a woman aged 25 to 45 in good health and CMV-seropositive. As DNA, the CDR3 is TGTGCCAGCAGCGTAGGGGGGCATACCTACGAGCAGTACTTC. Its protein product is CASSVGGHTYEQYF.